This T cell receptor (beta chain) was captured in a study of blood T cell repertoires in COVID-19. Across the whole study: Some COVID-19 samples were acute and others convalescent; all came from the United States, Italy and Spain.

V was clipped by 1 base and J by 2 bases, with 22 bases between them. The CDR3 extends over 18 amino acids. Clones were read by immunoSEQ multiplex PCR, and TCRdb kept only the in-frame ones, dropping some. The table lists roughly 82,000 clones, roughly 86% of them singletons. The genes are TRBV5-3 and TRBJ2-7; tentatively, D is TRBD1 (5 bases). TRBV5-3 is known as an ORF, though its function is uncertain. The sequence was obtained from a man aged 55 to 70 with acute or convalescent COVID-19. Material: peripheral blood. CDR3 region: CARSLILKRQKNTYEQYF. The DNA for the CDR3 is TGTGCCAGAAGCTTGATCCTTAAAAGACAGAAAAACACCTACGAGCAGTACTTC.